A single sample is the source of the 9 T cell receptor beta chains below, sequenced in a study of T-cell reconstitution after alpha-beta-depleted transplantation in children. Whole-study findings and limits: At one year after transplant, newly produced T cells mostly accounted for T-cell counts and diversity.

Preparation of the TCRbeta library was carried out with unique molecular identifiers. TCRdb fed the PCR reads into MiXCR, producing one record per CDR3 protein. The sample carries some 300,000 distinct CDR3 sequences, 6.5% to 9% recorded once. These receptors' targets are unknown. Specimen: peripheral blood, collected 360 days after TCRalphabeta/CD19-depleted stem cell transplant. The receptors derive from a female patient aged 2 to 10 who had a stem cell transplant for Fanconi anemia, so the T cells may come from the graft donor.

This clonotype came up many times. This chain connects TRBV7-2 to TRBJ1-4; no clear D gene. The V gene's germline CDR1 is SGHTA and CDR2 FQGNSA. The CDR3 is made up of 15 amino acids. Between the trimmed V and J ends, which lost 2 bases and 8 bases, there was a span of 15 bases. CDR3 region: CASSLIGNGVEKLFF. The CDR3 nucleotides are TGTGCCAGCAGCTTAATCGGGAATGGAGTAGAAAAACTGTTTTTT.

This clonotype was picked up many times. V and J are TRBV5-1 and TRBJ2-7; 8 bases agree with TRBD2. CDR3 length: 15 residues. Germline V lookup: CDR1 SGHRS, CDR2 YFSETQ. V dropped 2 bases and J dropped 2; count of bases not matched to a gene: 6. The CDR3 loop reads CASSLRLAPTYEQYF. In DNA form, the CDR3 reads TGCGCCAGCAGCTTACGACTAGCGCCAACCTACGAGCAGTACTTC.

This clonotype was seen a few times. The V gene is TRBV20-1, the J gene TRBJ1-1; a weak D match, TRBD1 (5 bases). CDR1 and CDR2 (germline): DFQATT, SNEGSKA (reference sequence). The ends were cut back, 1 base at V and 1 base at J, with 13 bases in the middle. There are 15 residues in the CDR3. The CDR3 loop is CSARAGGVWNTEAFF. CDR3 in DNA: TGCAGTGCTAGAGCGGGGGGGGTCTGGAACACTGAAGCTTTCTTT.

This clonotype was observed many times. A single base separates this from a much larger clone, so it may be a read error. The chain carries TRBV7-3 and TRBJ2-3, with D possibly being TRBD1 or TRBD2 (6 bases each). Germline CDR1 is SGHTA and CDR2 is FQGTGA. The CDR3 is 13 amino acids. Deletions cut 3 bases from V and 4 bases from J, with 8 bases between. The CDR3 sequence: CASSFGGADTQYF. The CDR3 nucleotides are TGTGCCAGCAGCTTCGGGGGCGCAGATACGCAGTATTTT. Full variable domain (missing parts from reference TRBV7-3 and TRBJ2-3): GAGVSQTPSNKVTEKGKYVELRCDPISGHTALYWYRQSLGQGPEFLIYFQGTGAADDSGLPNDRFFAVRPEGSVSTLKIQRTERGDSAVYLCASSFGGADTQYFGPGTRLTVL.

This clonotype came up many times. The rearrangement uses TRBV18 and TRBJ2-7; TRBD1 agrees at 9 bases. The length of the CDR3 is 15 residues. Germline CDR1 reads KGHSH; CDR2 reads LQKENI. V dropped 4 bases and J dropped 0; count of bases not matched to a gene: 4. The CDR3 sequence is CASSRGTGNSYEQYF. The CDR3 coding sequence is TGTGCCAGCTCACGGGGGACAGGGAACTCCTACGAGCAGTACTTC.

The chain employs TRBV7-9 and TRBJ2-2; 7 bases are shared with TRBD1. CDR3 size: 16 residues. CDR1 is SEHNR and CDR2 is FQNEAQ in the germline V gene (reference sequence). J lost 6 bases, V lost 4 bases, and 11 bases had no gene match. The CDR3 DNA sequence: TGTGCCAGCAGCTCACCGTTAAACAGGGGAGCCGGGGAGCTGTTTTTT. Encoded protein: CASSSPLNRGAGELFF.

This clonotype was detected many times. The chain employs TRBV20-1 and TRBJ2-1; D gene uncertain. Looked up from germline, CDR1 is DFQATT and CDR2 is SNEGSKA (reference sequence). The CDR3 has 14 residues. Trimming removed 6 bases from V and 3 bases from J, with 15 bases in between. The CDR3 protein is CSATHWLFYNEQFF. The CDR3 DNA sequence: TGCAGTGCCACCCATTGGTTGTTCTACAATGAGCAGTTCTTC.

This clonotype was recorded at least ten times. V usage is TRBV29-1 and J usage is TRBJ2-5; 8 positions match TRBD1. The ends lost 7 bases at V and 3 bases at J; junction bases unmatched: 7. Germline V CDR1 and CDR2: SQVTM, ANQGSEA. The CDR3 loop spans 13 amino acids. As DNA, the CDR3 is TGCAGCGGTACCGGGACAGGAGAAGAGACCCAGTACTTC. It specifies CSGTGTGEETQYF.

This clonotype was counted ten times or more. The rearrangement links TRBV5-1 to TRBJ1-1; unclear D gene. The CDR3 sequence is 14 residues long. Trimming left V 0 bases short and J 2 bases short, with 8 bases between. Per germline, CDR1 SGHRS and CDR2 YFSETQ. CDR3 region: CASSLVAGNTEAFF. In nucleotides, the CDR3 is TGCGCCAGCAGCTTGGTGGCAGGCAACACTGAAGCTTTCTTT.